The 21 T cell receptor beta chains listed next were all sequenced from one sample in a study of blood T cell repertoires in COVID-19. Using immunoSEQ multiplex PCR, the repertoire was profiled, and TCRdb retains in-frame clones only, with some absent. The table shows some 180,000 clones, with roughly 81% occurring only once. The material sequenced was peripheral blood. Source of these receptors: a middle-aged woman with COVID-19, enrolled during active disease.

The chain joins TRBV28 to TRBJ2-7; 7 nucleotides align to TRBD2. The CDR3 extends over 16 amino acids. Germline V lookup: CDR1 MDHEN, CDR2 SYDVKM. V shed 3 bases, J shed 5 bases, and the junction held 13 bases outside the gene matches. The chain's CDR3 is CASSFSFGLGFDEQYF. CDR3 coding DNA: TGTGCCAGCAGTTTCAGTTTTGGACTAGGTTTTGACGAGCAGTACTTC.

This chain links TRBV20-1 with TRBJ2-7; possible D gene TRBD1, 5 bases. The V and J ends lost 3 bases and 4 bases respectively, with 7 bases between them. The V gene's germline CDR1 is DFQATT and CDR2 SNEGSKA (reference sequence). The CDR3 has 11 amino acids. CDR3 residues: CSASDSYEQYV. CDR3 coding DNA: TGCAGTGCTAGTGACAGTTACGAGCAGTACGTC.

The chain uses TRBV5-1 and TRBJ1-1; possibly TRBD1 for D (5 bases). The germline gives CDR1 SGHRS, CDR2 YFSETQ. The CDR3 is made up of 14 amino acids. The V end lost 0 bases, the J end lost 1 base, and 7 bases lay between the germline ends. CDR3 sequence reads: CASSLEGANTEAFF. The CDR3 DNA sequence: TGCGCCAGCAGCTTGGAAGGGGCGAACACTGAAGCTTTCTTT.

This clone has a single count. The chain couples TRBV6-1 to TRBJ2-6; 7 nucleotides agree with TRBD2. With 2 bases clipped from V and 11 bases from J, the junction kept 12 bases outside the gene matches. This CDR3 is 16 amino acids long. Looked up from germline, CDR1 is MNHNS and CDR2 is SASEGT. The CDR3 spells CASSEKTLFGGDVLTF. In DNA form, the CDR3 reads TGTGCCAGCAGTGAAAAGACCTTGTTTGGGGGGGACGTCCTGACTTTC.

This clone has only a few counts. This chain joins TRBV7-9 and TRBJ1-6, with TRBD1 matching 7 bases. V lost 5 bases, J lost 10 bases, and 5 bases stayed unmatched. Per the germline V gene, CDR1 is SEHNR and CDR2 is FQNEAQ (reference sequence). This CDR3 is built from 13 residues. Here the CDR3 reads CASSQQGNSPLHF. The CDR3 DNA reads TGTGCCAGCAGCCAACAGGGGAACTCACCCCTCCACTTT.

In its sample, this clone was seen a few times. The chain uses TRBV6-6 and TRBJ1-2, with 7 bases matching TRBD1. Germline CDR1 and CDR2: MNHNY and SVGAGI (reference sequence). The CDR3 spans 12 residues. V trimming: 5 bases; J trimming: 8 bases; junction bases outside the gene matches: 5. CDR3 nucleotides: TGTGCCAGCAGTAGACAGGGTTACGGCTACACCTTC. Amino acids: CASSRQGYGYTF.

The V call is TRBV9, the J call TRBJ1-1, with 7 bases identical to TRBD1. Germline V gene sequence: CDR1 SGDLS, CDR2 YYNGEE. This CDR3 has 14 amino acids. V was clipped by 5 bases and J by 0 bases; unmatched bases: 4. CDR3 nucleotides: TGTGCCAGCAGACCGACAGGGTTGAACACTGAAGCTTTCTTT. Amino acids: CASRPTGLNTEAFF.

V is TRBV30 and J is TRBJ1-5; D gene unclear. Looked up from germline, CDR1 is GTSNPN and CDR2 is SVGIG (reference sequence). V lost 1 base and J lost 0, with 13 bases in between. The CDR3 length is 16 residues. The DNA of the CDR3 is TGTGCCTGGAGTGCCCGCCTCGCGGGTAGCAATCAGCCCCAGCATTTT. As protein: CAWSARLAGSNQPQHF.

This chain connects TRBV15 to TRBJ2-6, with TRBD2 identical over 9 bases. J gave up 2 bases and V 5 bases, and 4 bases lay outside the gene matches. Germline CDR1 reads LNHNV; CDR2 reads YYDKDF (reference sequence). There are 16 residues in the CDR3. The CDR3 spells CATSSSGGTGANVLTF. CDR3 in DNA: TGTGCCACCAGCTCGAGCGGGGGGACTGGGGCCAACGTCCTGACTTTC.

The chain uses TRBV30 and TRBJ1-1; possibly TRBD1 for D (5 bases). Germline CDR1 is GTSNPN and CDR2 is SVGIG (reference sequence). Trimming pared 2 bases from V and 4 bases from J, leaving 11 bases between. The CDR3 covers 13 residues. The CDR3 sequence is CAWSSGGGTEAFF. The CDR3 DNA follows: TGTGCCTGGAGTTCGGGGGGAGGCACTGAAGCTTTCTTT.

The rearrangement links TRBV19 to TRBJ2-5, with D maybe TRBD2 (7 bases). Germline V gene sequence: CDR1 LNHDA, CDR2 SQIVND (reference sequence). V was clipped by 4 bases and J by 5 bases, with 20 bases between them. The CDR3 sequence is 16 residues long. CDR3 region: CASSKGTGRVRETQYF. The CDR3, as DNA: TGTGCCAGTAGTAAGGGTACAGGGAGGGTGAGGGAGACCCAGTACTTC. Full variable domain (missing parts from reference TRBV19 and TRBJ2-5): DGGITQSPKYLFRKEGQNVTLSCEQNLNHDAMYWYRQDPGQGLRLIYYSQIVNDFQKGDIAEGYSVSREKKESFPLTVTSAQKNPTAFYLCASSKGTGRVRETQYFGPGTRLLVL.

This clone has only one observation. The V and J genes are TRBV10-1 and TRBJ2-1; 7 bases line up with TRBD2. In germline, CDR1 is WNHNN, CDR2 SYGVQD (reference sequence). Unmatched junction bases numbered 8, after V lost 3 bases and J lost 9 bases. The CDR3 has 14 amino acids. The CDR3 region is CASSEGRGVGEQFF. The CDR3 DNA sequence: TGCGCCAGCAGTGAAGGACGGGGGGTAGGTGAGCAGTTCTTC.

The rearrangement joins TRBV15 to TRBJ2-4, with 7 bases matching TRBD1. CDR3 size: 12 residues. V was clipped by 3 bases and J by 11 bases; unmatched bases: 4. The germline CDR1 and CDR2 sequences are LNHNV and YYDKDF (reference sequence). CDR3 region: CATSSNTGVQYF. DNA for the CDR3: TGTGCCACCAGCAGCAATACAGGGGTTCAGTACTTC.

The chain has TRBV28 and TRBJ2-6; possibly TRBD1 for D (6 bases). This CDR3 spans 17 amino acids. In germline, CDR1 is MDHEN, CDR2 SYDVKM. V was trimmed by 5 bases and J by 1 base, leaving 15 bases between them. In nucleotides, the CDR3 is TGTGCCAGCAGTGCGCCCACAGGGTTGTCTGGGGCCAACGTCCTGACTTTC. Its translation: CASSAPTGLSGANVLTF. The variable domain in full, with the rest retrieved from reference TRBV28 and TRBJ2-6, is DVKVTQSSRYLVKRTGEKVFLECVQDMDHENMFWYRQDPGLGLRLIYFSYDVKMKEKGDIPEGYSVSREKKERFSLILESASTNQTSMYLCASSAPTGLSGANVLTFGAGSRLTVL.

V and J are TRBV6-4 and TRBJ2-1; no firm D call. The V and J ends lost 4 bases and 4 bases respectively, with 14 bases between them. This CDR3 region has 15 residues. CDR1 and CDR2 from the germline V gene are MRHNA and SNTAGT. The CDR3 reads CASSGRVRLYNEQFF. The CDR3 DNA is TGTGCCAGCAGTGGCCGGGTTCGCCTATACAATGAGCAGTTCTTC.

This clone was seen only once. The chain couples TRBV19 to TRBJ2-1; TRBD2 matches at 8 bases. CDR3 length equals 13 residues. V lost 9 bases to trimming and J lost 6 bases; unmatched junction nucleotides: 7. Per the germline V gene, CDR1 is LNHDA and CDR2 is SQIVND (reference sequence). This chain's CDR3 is CASGGAVFNEQFF. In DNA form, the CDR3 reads TGTGCCAGCGGGGGGGCCGTCTTCAATGAGCAGTTCTTC. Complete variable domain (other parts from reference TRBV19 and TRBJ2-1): DGGITQSPKYLFRKEGQNVTLSCEQNLNHDAMYWYRQDPGQGLRLIYYSQIVNDFQKGDIAEGYSVSREKKESFPLTVTSAQKNPTAFYLCASGGAVFNEQFFGPGTRLTVL.

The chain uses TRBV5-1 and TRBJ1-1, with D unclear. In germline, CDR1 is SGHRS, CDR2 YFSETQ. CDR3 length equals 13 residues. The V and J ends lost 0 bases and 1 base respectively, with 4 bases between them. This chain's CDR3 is CASSLGGNTEAFF. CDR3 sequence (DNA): TGCGCCAGCAGCTTGGGCGGGAACACTGAAGCTTTCTTT.

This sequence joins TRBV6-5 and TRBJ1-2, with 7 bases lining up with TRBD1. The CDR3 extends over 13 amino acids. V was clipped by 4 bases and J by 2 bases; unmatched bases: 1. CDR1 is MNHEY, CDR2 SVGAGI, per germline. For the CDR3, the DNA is TGTGCCAGCAGTTTGGGACAGAACTATGGCTACACCTTC. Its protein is CASSLGQNYGYTF.

CDR3 nucleotide sequence: TGTGCCAGCAGCCAAGATGCGATAGCGGGAGTGGGGTACAATGAGCAGTTCTTC. Translation: CASSQDAIAGVGYNEQFF. The chain is built from TRBV4-2 and TRBJ2-1; 9 bases are shared with TRBD2. V lost 0 bases, J lost 4 bases, and 10 bases stayed unmatched. Per the germline V gene, CDR1 is LGHNA and CDR2 is YNFKEQ. This CDR3 contains 18 residues.

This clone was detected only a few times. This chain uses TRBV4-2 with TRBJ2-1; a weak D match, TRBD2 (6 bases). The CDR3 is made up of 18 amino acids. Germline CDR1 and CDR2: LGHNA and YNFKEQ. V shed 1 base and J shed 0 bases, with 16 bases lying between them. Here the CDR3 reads CASSQAVGGGDSYNEQFF. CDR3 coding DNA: TGTGCCAGCAGCCAAGCTGTTGGCGGCGGGGACTCCTACAATGAGCAGTTCTTC.

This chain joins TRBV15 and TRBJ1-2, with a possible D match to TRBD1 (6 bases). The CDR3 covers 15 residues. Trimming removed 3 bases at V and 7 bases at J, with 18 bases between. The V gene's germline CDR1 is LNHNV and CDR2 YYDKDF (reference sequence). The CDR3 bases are TGTGCCACCAGCAGGCCCGAACAGGGATTTTCTGGCTACACCTTC. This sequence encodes CATSRPEQGFSGYTF.